This TCR beta chain derives from a study of blood T cell repertoires in COVID-19. Study-wide background: Material from acute and convalescent COVID-19 was sourced from the United States, Italy and Spain. The analysed material was cDNA or gDNA that came from T cells, B-cell-depleted T cells, or PBMCs.

How the authors handled the data: Amplifying reference gene primers gave estimates of nucleated cell counts. Some clones are missing from TCRdb's copy, which holds only in-frame ones; the method was immunoSEQ multiplex PCR. V and J calls and clone size follow that table, whereas D and trimming were derived from the DNA. The table lists 250,000 or so clones, around 86% of them singletons. The receptor was derived from a man aged 35 to 55 with active or convalescent COVID-19. The sequenced sample was peripheral blood.

CDR3 DNA sequence: TGCGCCAGCAGCTTAGAACCTCTAGCGGGGTTGAACACCGGGGAGCTGTTTTTT. It is translated as CASSLEPLAGLNTGELFF. The chain carries TRBV5-1 and TRBJ2-2, with TRBD2 matching over 9 bases. This CDR3 contains 18 residues. The germline CDR1 and CDR2 sequences are SGHRS and YFSETQ. With V trimmed by 2 bases and J by 1 base, 9 bases remained unmatched.